The text below deals with one T cell receptor (beta chain). Antigen unknown. This record comes from a study of blood T cells in healthy people across ages. Study information: About one barcoded beta molecule per two T cells was captured by template switching. Overall study findings and caveats: Per million T cells, the diversity of TCR beta decreased roughly linearly as age advanced.

Germline CDR1 SGDLS, CDR2 YYNGEE. This CDR3 is built from 15 residues. Trimming shortened V by 0 bases and J by 4 bases, and 11 bases separated the two germline ends. Extraction yielded at least 5 micrograms of total RNA per sample. PCR was performed a second time for about 7 to 11 cycles using a sample-barcoded 5' primer and a J-beta primer mix. The yield of each sample was at least 2.5 million CDR3-containing paired-end reads. TCRdb re-called the 5' RACE reads with MiXCR, one entry per CDR3 protein. This sample has some 1,500,000 distinct CDR3 sequences, with approximately 43% found just once. Sequenced: blood. The chain uses TRBV9 and TRBJ2-1; tentatively, D is TRBD1 (6 bases). The receptor was isolated from a woman aged 18-35 years in good health. The CDR3, as DNA: TGTGCCAGCAGCGTAGCCCCGACAGGTTACAATGAGCAGTTCTTC. This codes for CASSVAPTGYNEQFF. The variable domain in full, with the rest retrieved from reference TRBV9 and TRBJ2-1, is DSGVTQTPKHLITATGQRVTLRCSPRSGDLSVYWYQQSLDQGLQFLIQYYNGEERAKGNILERFSAQQFPDLHSELNLSSLELGDSALYFCASSVAPTGYNEQFFGPGTRLTVL.